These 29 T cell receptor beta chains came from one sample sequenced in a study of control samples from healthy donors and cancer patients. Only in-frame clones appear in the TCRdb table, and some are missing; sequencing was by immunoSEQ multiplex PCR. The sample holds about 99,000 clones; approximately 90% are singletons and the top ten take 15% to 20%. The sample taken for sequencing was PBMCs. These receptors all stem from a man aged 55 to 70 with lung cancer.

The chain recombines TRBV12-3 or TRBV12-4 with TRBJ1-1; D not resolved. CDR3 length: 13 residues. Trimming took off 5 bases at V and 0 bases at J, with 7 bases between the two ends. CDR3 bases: TGTGCCAGCAGTCCGACATTGAACACTGAAGCTTTCTTT. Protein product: CASSPTLNTEAFF.

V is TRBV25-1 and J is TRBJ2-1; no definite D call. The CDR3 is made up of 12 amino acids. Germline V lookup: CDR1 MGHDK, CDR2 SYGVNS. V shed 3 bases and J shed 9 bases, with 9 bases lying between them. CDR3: CASSDLAGEQFF. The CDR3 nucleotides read TGTGCCAGCAGTGATTTAGCCGGTGAGCAGTTCTTC.

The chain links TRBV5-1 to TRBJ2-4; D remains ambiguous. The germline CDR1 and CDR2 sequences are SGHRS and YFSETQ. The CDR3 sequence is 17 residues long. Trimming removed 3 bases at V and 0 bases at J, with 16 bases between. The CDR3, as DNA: TGCGCCAGCAGCTCGGACCCGACATCCTCAGCCAAAAACATTCAGTACTTC. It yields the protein CASSSDPTSSAKNIQYF.

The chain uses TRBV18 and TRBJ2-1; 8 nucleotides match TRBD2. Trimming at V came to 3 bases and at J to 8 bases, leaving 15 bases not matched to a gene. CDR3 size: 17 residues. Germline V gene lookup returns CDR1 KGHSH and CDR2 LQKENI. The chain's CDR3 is CASSPPRSGGRRDEQFF. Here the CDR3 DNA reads TGTGCCAGCTCACCCCCTCGGAGCGGGGGACGTCGGGATGAGCAGTTCTTC.

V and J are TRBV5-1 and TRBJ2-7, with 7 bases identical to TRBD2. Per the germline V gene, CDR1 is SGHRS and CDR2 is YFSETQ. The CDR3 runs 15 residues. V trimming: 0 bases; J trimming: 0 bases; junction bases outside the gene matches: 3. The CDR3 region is CASSLGGGNSYEQYF. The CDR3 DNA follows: TGCGCCAGCAGCTTGGGGGGAGGGAACTCCTACGAGCAGTACTTC.

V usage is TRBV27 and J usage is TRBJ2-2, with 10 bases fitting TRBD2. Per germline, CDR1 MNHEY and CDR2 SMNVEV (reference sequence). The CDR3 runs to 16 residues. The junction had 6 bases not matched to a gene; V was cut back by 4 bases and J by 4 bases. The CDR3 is CASSYLAGAPTGELFF. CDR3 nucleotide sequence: TGTGCCAGCAGTTACCTAGCGGGGGCTCCCACCGGGGAGCTGTTTTTT.

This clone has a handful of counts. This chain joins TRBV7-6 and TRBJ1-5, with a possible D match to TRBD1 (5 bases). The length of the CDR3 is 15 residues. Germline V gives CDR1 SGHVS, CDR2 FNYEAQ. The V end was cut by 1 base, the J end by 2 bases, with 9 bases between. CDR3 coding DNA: TGTGCCAGCAGCTTAGGGGTGGGGGGCAATCAGCCCCAGCATTTT. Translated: CASSLGVGGNQPQHF.

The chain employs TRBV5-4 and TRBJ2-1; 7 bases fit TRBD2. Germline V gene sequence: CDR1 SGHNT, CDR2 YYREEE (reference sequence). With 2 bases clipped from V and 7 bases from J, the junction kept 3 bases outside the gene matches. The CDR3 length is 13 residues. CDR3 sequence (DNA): TGTGCCAGCAGCTTTGGGGGGGGGAATGAGCAGTTCTTC. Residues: CASSFGGGNEQFF.

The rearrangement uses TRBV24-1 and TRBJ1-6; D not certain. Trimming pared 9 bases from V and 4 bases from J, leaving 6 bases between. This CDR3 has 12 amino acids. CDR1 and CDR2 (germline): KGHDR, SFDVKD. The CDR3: CATARYNSPLHF. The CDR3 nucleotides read TGTGCCACCGCCAGATATAATTCACCCCTCCACTTT.

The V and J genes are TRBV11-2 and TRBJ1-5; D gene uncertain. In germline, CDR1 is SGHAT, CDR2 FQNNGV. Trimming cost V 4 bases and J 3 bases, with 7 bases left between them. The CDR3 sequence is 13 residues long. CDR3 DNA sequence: TGTGCCAGCAGCTGGGCACCCAATCAGCCCCAGCATTTT. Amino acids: CASSWAPNQPQHF.

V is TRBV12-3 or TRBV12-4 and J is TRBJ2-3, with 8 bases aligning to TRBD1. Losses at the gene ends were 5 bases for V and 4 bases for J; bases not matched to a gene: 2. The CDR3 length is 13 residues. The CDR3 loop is CASSTGGPDTQYF. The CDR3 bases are TGTGCCAGCAGTACAGGGGGTCCAGATACGCAGTATTTT.

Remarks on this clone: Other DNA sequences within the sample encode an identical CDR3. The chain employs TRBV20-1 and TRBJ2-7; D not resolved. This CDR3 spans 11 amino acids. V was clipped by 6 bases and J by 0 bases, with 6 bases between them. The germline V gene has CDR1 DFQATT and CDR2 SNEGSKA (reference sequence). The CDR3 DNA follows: TGCAGTGCCTCCAGCTCCTACGAGCAGTACTTC. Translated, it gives CSASSSYEQYF.

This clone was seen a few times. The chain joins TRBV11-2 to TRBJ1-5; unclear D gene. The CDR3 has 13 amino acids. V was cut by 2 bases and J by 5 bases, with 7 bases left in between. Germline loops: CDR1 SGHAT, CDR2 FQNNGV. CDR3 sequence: CASSLTQHQPQHF. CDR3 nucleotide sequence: TGTGCCAGCAGCTTAACCCAGCATCAGCCCCAGCATTTT.

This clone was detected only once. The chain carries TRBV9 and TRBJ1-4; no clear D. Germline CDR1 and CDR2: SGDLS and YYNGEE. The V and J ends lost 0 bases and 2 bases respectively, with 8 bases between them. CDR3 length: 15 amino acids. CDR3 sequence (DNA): TGTGCCAGCAGCGTAGTCTCGGGGACTAATGAAAAACTGTTTTTT. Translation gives CASSVVSGTNEKLFF.

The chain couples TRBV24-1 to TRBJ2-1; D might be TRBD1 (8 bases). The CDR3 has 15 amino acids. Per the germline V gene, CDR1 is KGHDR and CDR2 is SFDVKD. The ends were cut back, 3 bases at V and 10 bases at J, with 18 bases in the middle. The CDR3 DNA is TGTGCCACCAGTGATCGGCGGGGGACAGGATGGGAGCAGTTCTTC. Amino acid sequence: CATSDRRGTGWEQFF.

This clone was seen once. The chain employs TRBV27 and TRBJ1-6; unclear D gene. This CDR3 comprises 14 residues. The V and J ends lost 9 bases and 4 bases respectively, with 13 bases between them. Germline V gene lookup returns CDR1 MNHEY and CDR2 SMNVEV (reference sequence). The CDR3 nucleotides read TGTGCCAGTGGGCCCGGTAGATATAATTCACCCCTCCACTTT. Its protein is CASGPGRYNSPLHF.

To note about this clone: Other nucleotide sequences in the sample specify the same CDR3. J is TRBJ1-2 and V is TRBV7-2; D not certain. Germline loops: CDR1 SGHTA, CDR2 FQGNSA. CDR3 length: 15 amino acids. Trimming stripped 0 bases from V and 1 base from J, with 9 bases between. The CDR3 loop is CASSLAPQLNYGYTF. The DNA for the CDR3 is TGTGCCAGCAGCTTAGCGCCTCAACTTAACTATGGCTACACCTTC.

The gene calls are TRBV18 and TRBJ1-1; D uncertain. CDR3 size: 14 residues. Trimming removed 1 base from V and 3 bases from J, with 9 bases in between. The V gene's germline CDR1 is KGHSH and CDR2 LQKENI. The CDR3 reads CASSPLRDDTEAFF. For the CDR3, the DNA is TGTGCCAGCTCACCACTTAGGGATGACACTGAAGCTTTCTTT. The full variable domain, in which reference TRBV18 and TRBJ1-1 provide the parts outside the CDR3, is NAGVMQNPRHLVRRRGQEARLRCSPMKGHSHVYWYRQLPEEGLKFMVYLQKENIIDESGMPKERFSAEFPKEGPSILRIQQVVRGDSAAYFCASSPLRDDTEAFFGQGTRLTVV.

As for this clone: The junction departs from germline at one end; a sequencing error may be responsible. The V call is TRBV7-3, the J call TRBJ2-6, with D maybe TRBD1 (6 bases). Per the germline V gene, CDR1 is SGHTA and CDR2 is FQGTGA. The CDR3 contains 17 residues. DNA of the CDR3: TGTGTCAGCAGCCCTCCAGGCCTGGGGGCCGGGGCCAACGTCCTGACTTTC. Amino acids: CVSSPPGLGAGANVLTF.

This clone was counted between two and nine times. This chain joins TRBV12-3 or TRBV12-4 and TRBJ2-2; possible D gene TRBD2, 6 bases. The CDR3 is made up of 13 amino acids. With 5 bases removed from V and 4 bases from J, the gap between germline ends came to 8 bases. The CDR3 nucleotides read TGTGCCAGCAGTCGGGGAGGCACCGGGGAGCTGTTTTTT. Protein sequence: CASSRGGTGELFF.

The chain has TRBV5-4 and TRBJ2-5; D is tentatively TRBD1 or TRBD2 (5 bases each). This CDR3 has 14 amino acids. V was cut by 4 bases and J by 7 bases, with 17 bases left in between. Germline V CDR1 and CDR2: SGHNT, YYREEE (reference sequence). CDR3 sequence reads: CASSAPDSRGTQYF. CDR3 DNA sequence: TGTGCCAGCAGCGCACCCGACAGCCGGGGGACCCAGTACTTC.

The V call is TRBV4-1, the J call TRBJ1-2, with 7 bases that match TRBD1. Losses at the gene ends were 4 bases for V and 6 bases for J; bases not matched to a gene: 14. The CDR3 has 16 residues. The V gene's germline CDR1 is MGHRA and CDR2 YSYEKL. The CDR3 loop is CASSPREGGLVDGYTF. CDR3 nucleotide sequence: TGCGCCAGCAGCCCTCGTGAAGGGGGCCTAGTAGATGGCTACACCTTC.

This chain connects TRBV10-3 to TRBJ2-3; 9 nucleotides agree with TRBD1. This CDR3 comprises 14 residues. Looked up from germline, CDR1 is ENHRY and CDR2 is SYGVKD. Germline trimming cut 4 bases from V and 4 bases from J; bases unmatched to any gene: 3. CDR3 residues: CAISGTGVADTQYF. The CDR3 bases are TGTGCCATCAGTGGGACAGGGGTCGCAGATACGCAGTATTTT.

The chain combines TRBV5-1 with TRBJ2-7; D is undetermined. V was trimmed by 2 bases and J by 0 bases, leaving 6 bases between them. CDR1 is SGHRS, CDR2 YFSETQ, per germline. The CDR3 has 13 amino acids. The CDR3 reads CASSFGDSYEQYF. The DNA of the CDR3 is TGCGCCAGCAGCTTCGGAGACTCCTACGAGCAGTACTTC.

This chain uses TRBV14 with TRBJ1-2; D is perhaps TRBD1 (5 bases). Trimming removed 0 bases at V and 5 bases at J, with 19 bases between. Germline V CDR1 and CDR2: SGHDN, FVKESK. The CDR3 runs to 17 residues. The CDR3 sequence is CASSQEPRAVTLYGYTF. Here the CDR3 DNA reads TGTGCCAGCAGCCAAGAACCCAGGGCGGTAACGCTATATGGCTACACCTTC.

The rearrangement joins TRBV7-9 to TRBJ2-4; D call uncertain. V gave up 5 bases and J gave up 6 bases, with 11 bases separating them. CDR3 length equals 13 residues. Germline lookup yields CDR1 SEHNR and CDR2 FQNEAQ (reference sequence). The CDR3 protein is CASSEDRANIQYF. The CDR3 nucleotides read TGTGCCAGCAGCGAAGACCGGGCAAACATTCAGTACTTC. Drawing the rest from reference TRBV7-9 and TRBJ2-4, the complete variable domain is DTGVSQNPRHKITKRGQNVTFRCDPISEHNRLYWYRQTLGQGPEFLTYFQNEAQLEKSRLLSDRFSAERPKGSFSTLEIQRTEQGDSAMYLCASSEDRANIQYFGAGTRLSVL.

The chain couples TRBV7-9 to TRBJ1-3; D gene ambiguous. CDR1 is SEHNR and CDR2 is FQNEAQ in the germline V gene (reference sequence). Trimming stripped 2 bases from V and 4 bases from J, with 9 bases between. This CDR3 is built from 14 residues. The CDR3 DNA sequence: TGTGCCAGCAGCTTATCGCCGCAGGGAAACACCATATATTTT. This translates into CASSLSPQGNTIYF.

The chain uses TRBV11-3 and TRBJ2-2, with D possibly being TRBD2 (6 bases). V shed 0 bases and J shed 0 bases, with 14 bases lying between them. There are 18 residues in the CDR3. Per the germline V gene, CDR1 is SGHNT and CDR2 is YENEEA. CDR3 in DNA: TGTGCCAGCAGCTTAGAGGGTTACGGGGGATCGAACACCGGGGAGCTGTTTTTT. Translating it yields CASSLEGYGGSNTGELFF.

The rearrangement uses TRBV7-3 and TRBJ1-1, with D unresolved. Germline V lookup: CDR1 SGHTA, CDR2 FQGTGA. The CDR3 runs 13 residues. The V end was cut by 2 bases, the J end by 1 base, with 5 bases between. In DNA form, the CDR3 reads TGTGCCAGCAGCTTATATTCGAACACTGAAGCTTTCTTT. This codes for CASSLYSNTEAFF.